The clone carrying this T cell receptor beta chain was detected only a few times. The antigen remains undetermined. The sample originates from a study of early T cells in non-severe SARS-CoV-2 infection. Study-wide findings and caveats: Reliance on VDJdb matching favored anti-spike CD8 responses; private and CD4 specificities were missed.

Germline CDR1 is WSHSY and CDR2 is SAAADI. Trimming left V 6 bases short and J 2 bases short, with 16 bases between. This CDR3 spans 15 amino acids. Unique molecular identifiers were attached to individual cDNA molecules. Via MiXCR, TCRdb re-called the 5' RACE reads, giving one row per CDR3 protein. The sample has around 86,000 distinct CDR3 sequences, 14% to 15% seen once; the top ten hold around 0.5%. The chain is built from TRBV10-2 and TRBJ2-5; D might be TRBD1 (5 bases). Sequencing used whole blood. The sequence was collected from an adult who was a healthcare worker with PCR-confirmed SARS-CoV-2 infection or an uninfected control (not recorded which). DNA of the CDR3: TGCGCCAGCAGCGATGCAGGGTCTGGGCAAGAGACCCAGTACTTC. This translates into CASSDAGSGQETQYF.